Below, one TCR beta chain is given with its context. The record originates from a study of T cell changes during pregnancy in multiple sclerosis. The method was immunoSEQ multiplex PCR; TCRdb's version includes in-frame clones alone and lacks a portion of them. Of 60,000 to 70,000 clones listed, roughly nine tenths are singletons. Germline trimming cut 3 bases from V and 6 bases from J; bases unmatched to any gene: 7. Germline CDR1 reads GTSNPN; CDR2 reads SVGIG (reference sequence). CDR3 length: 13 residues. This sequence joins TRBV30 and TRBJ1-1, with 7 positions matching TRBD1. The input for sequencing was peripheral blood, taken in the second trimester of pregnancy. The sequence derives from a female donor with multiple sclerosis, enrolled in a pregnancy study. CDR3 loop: CAWRVQGKAEAFF. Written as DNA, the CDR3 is TGTGCCTGGAGGGTACAGGGGAAGGCTGAAGCTTTCTTT. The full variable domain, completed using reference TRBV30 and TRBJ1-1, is SQTIHQWPATLVQPVGSPLSLECTVEGTSNPNLYWYRQAAGRGLQLLFYSVGIGQISSEVPQNLSASRPQDRQFILSSKKLLLSDSGFYLCAWRVQGKAEAFFGQGTRLTVV.